The rows below give T cell receptor beta chains drawn from one sample of a study of regulatory T cells in long-lasting Graves disease. TCRdb analysed the multiplex PCR reads with MiXCR anew, one entry per CDR3 protein. The sample lists about 400,000 distinct CDR3 sequences; approximately 16% were seen once. The same specimen was also included in a second study, on T cells in Graves' hyperthyroidism and ophthalmopathy.

The material was peripheral blood mononuclear cells (PBMCs), obtained at new diagnosis, from a patient treated with antithyroid drugs. The receptors were gathered from a woman between 35 and 50 years old with Graves disease. Each CDR3 is given with its conserved first and last residue. The D gene is left open where the match is weak. The size of a clone is reported for some rows only, either as once, few or many, or as a class for expanded clones.

v_call	d_call	clone_size	j_call	cdr3_aa	cdr3_nt
TRBV28	NA	NA	TRBJ1-2	CASSLGAGTNYGYTF	TGTGCCAGCAGTTTAGGCGCAGGGACTAACTATGGCTACACCTTC
TRBV29-1	NA	many	TRBJ1-5	CSVGGYGQPQHF	TGCAGCGTTGGTGGGTACGGTCAGCCCCAGCATTTT
TRBV11-3	TRBD2	few	TRBJ2-7	CASSLDRPGLAGGSYEQYF	TGTGCCAGCAGCTTAGACCGACCGGGACTAGCGGGAGGATCGTACGAGCAGTACTTC
TRBV20-1	NA	many	TRBJ1-3	CSASPVDRYSGNTIYF	TGCAGTGCTAGTCCTGTTGACCGCTACTCTGGAAACACCATATATTTT
TRBV10-3	TRBD2	many	TRBJ2-1	CAISDPSGRGSSYNEQFF	TGTGCCATCAGTGACCCTAGCGGGAGGGGGAGCTCCTACAATGAGCAGTTCTTC
TRBV10-3	TRBD1	few	TRBJ2-6	CASKDRYLGDGANVLTF	TGTGCCTCCAAGGACAGGTACTTAGGGGATGGGGCCAACGTCCTGACTTTC
TRBV27	TRBD2	many	TRBJ2-3	CASSLSSGSSTDTQYF	TGTGCCAGCAGTTTAAGTAGCGGGAGTAGTACAGATACGCAGTATTTT
TRBV28	NA	many	TRBJ1-4	CASSPYAGPNEKLFF	TGTGCCAGCAGCCCCTACGCAGGGCCGAATGAAAAACTGTTTTTT
TRBV10-1	TRBD1	many	TRBJ2-2	CASSESGTEYTGELFF	TGCGCCAGCAGTGAGTCTGGGACAGAATACACCGGGGAGCTGTTTTTT
TRBV3-1	TRBD1	few	TRBJ1-5	CASSQGQTFNQPQHF	TGTGCCAGCAGCCAGGGACAGACCTTCAATCAGCCCCAGCATTTT
TRBV9	TRBD2	many	TRBJ2-2	CASSPGLAGGRTGELFF	TGTGCCAGCAGCCCAGGACTAGCGGGAGGGCGGACCGGGGAGCTGTTTTTT
TRBV4-1	NA	NA	TRBJ1-5	CASSQAQVLTGNQPQHF	TGCGCCAGCAGCCAAGCACAGGTCCTAACGGGCAATCAGCCCCAGCATTTT
TRBV20-1	NA	NA	TRBJ2-3	CSAIPSGPDTQYF	TGCAGTGCTATCCCTTCAGGGCCAGATACGCAGTATTTT
TRBV6-1	TRBD1	many	TRBJ1-2	CASKTGQGRGYTF	TGTGCCAGCAAGACCGGACAGGGACGTGGCTACACCTTC
TRBV11-2	NA	once	TRBJ1-5	CASSLGDGNQPQHF	TGTGCCAGCAGCTTGGGGGACGGCAATCAGCCCCAGCATTTT
TRBV3-1	NA	NA	TRBJ2-3	CASSPPGLIDTQYF	TGTGCCAGCAGCCCTCCCGGGCTTATAGATACGCAGTATTTT
TRBV6-1	NA	many	TRBJ1-5	CASSVDWGVGQPQHF	TGTGCCAGCAGTGTCGACTGGGGGGTGGGGCAGCCCCAGCATTTT
TRBV12-3/TRBV12-4	TRBD1	NA	TRBJ1-1	CASRAQGANTEAFF	TGTGCCAGCAGGGCCCAGGGGGCCAACACTGAAGCTTTCTTT
TRBV20-1	NA	many	TRBJ2-3	CSARVVGDVTDTQYF	TGCAGTGCTAGAGTTGTGGGAGACGTGACAGATACGCAGTATTTT
TRBV12-3/TRBV12-4	TRBD1	many	TRBJ2-7	CASSFGTGAAYEQYF	TGTGCCAGCAGTTTTGGGACAGGGGCGGCCTACGAGCAGTACTTC
TRBV28	NA	many	TRBJ2-7	CASSPVRDYEQYF	TGTGCCAGCAGTCCGGTCAGGGACTACGAGCAGTACTTC
TRBV5-4	TRBD2	NA	TRBJ2-5	CASSPPGTSVQETQYF	TGTGCCAGCAGCCCACCAGGGACTAGCGTGCAAGAGACCCAGTACTTC
TRBV14	NA	many	TRBJ2-1	CASSQERARDIHNEQFF	TGTGCCAGCAGCCAAGAACGAGCGCGGGATATCCACAATGAGCAGTTCTTC
TRBV12-3/TRBV12-4	NA	many	TRBJ1-3	CASGLQGSSGNTIYF	TGTGCCAGCGGCCTACAGGGAAGCTCTGGAAACACCATATATTTT
TRBV28	TRBD1	many	TRBJ2-5	CASSPGQAGGETQYF	TGTGCCAGCAGTCCGGGACAGGCTGGTGGAGAGACCCAGTACTTC
TRBV20-1	NA	many	TRBJ2-7	CSARSSHRYEQYF	TGCAGTGCTAGATCTTCACATAGATACGAGCAGTACTTC
TRBV10-2	TRBD1	many	TRBJ2-7	CASLETGHEQYF	TGCGCCAGCCTAGAGACAGGGCACGAGCAGTACTTC
TRBV11-3	NA	many	TRBJ2-1	CASSLDWLAEQFF	TGTGCCAGCAGCTTAGACTGGCTAGCGGAGCAGTTCTTC
TRBV11-1	TRBD1	NA	TRBJ1-2	CASSTDRGPYGYTF	TGTGCCAGCAGCACGGACAGGGGACCCTATGGCTACACCTTC
TRBV24-1	NA	many	TRBJ2-7	CATSAGPWGEQYF	TGTGCCACCAGTGCGGGACCTTGGGGCGAGCAGTACTTC
TRBV9	TRBD1	many	TRBJ2-1	CASSPGQGDYNEQFF	TGTGCCAGCAGCCCGGGACAGGGGGACTACAATGAGCAGTTCTTC
TRBV11-2	NA	many	TRBJ2-5	CASSFTTSRETQYF	TGTGCCAGCAGCTTCACTACTAGTCGAGAGACCCAGTACTTC
TRBV29-1	TRBD1	NA	TRBJ2-5	CSVAQGQRYF	TGCAGCGTTGCACAGGGGCAACGGTACTTC
TRBV27	TRBD1	many	TRBJ1-5	CASSLAPGGGLVQPQHF	TGTGCCAGCAGTTTAGCCCCGGGAGGGGGCTTGGTTCAGCCCCAGCATTTT
TRBV27	TRBD1	few	TRBJ1-1	CASSLGTGGNTEAFF	TGTGCCAGCAGTTTAGGGACAGGGGGAAACACTGAAGCTTTCTTT
TRBV20-1	TRBD2	NA	TRBJ2-3	CSAIGGGGVTDTQYF	TGCAGTGCTATTGGGGGGGGAGGGGTGACAGATACGCAGTATTTT
TRBV14	NA	many	TRBJ2-7	CASSQGTASYEQYF	TGTGCCAGCAGCCAAGGAACGGCTTCCTACGAGCAGTACTTC
TRBV28	NA	NA	TRBJ2-3	CASSLEGRTPSDTQYF	TGTGCCAGCAGCCTAGAGGGGAGGACCCCTAGCGATACGCAGTATTTT
TRBV28	TRBD1	many	TRBJ1-6	CASSSYSTTGGTGSPLHF	TGTGCCAGCAGTTCGTATTCGACGACAGGGGGAACGGGTTCACCCCTCCACTTT
TRBV12-3/TRBV12-4	TRBD2	many	TRBJ2-4	CASSLGLAVTLAKNIQYF	TGTGCCAGCAGTTTAGGACTAGCGGTAACCTTAGCCAAAAACATTCAGTACTTC
TRBV28	NA	many	TRBJ2-5	CASSFLAGGGETQYF	NA
TRBV7-2	NA	many	TRBJ1-6	CASSLATQGGSPLHF	TGTGCCAGCAGCTTAGCGACACAGGGCGGCTCACCCCTCCACTTT
TRBV7-9	TRBD2	many	TRBJ2-5	CASSFRLAGATYQETQYF	TGTGCCAGCAGCTTCCGGCTAGCGGGAGCGACGTACCAAGAGACCCAGTACTTC
TRBV28	NA	many	TRBJ2-1	CASSLPPPPRNEQFF	TGTGCCAGCAGTTTGCCACCACCACCTAGGAATGAGCAGTTCTTC
TRBV11-2	TRBD2	many	TRBJ2-1	CASSLEPSGMGEQFF	TGTGCCAGCAGCTTAGAGCCTAGCGGGATGGGTGAGCAGTTCTTC
TRBV27	NA	few	TRBJ2-1	CASSYISGTPHDNERFF	TGTGCCAGCAGTTACATCTCCGGGACTCCGCACGACAATGAGCGGTTCTTC
TRBV6-1	TRBD2	few	TRBJ2-1	CASRQTSGMYHEQFF	TGTGCCAGCAGACAGACTAGCGGGATGTATCATGAGCAGTTCTTC
TRBV7-2	TRBD1	many	TRBJ2-4	CASSLYPDREPYKNIQYF	TGTGCCAGCAGCCTATACCCAGACAGGGAGCCTTACAAAAACATTCAGTACTTC